This T cell receptor beta chain was obtained from a study of blood T cell repertoires in COVID-19. Data came from immunoSEQ multiplex PCR; TCRdb stores just in-frame clones and leaves some out. Among roughly 200,000 clones, about 85% were seen once, and the ten largest hold 15% to 20%. The CDR3 runs 14 residues. Per germline, CDR1 LGHDT and CDR2 YNNKEL (reference sequence). V lost 6 bases, J lost 2 bases, and 12 bases lay in between. The sequenced sample consisted of peripheral blood. This chain joins TRBV3-1 (or the pseudogene TRBV3-2) and TRBJ2-3; the D gene is possibly TRBD1 (6 bases). The source is a human donor in a cohort sampled during active COVID-19. The CDR3 sequence: CASRQQGYTDTQYF. In nucleotides, the CDR3 is TGTGCCAGCAGGCAACAGGGATACACAGATACGCAGTATTTT.